The 29 T cell receptor beta chains given below trace back to one sample, sequenced in a study of radiotherapy plus CTLA-4 blockade in lung cancer. Measured with immunoSEQ multiplex PCR; TCRdb has only the in-frame clones, and not every one. The sample shows fewer than 55,000 clones, around 77% of them seen only once. Source: peripheral blood, taken from a patient treated with radiotherapy plus ipilimumab. The receptors were gathered from a human donor with non-small cell lung cancer whose response to radiotherapy plus ipilimumab could not be evaluated.

The chain employs TRBV5-1 and TRBJ2-5; perhaps TRBD2 as D (5 bases). Per the germline V gene, CDR1 is SGHRS and CDR2 is YFSETQ. Trimming cost V 2 bases and J 4 bases, with 12 bases left between them. The CDR3 extends over 14 amino acids. CDR3 nucleotide sequence: TGCGCCAGCAGCTTAGTCGGGGTTGTAGAGACCCAGTACTTC. As protein: CASSLVGVVETQYF.

The chain carries TRBV19 and TRBJ1-5; 11 bases agree with TRBD1. The germline V gene has CDR1 LNHDA and CDR2 SQIVND (reference sequence). The V segment lost 4 bases and the J segment 5 bases; nucleotides outside the gene matches: 7. The length of the CDR3 is 16 residues. The CDR3 region has the DNA TGTGCCAGTAGTACCTCGGACAGGGGGCGCGATCAGCCCCAGCATTTT. Its translation: CASSTSDRGRDQPQHF.

This clone has just a few counts. The chain links TRBV19 to TRBJ1-6; 10 nucleotides align to TRBD1. Germline loops: CDR1 LNHDA, CDR2 SQIVND (reference sequence). V was clipped by 8 bases and J by 8 bases; unmatched bases: 3. The CDR3 is 13 amino acids. CDR3 amino acids: CASGDRGDSPLHF. The DNA of the CDR3 is TGTGCCAGTGGGGACAGGGGTGATTCACCCCTCCACTTT.

This chain joins TRBV6-5 and TRBJ1-1, with D possibly TRBD1 on 5 matching bases. Germline CDR1 and CDR2: MNHEY and SVGAGI. V shed 7 bases and J shed 4 bases, with 13 bases lying between them. This CDR3 is 13 amino acids long. CDR3 residues: CASTSGGATEAFF. CDR3 sequence (DNA): TGTGCCAGCACTTCCGGGGGTGCCACTGAAGCTTTCTTT.

V gene TRBV5-1 combines with J gene TRBJ2-3; D uncertain. CDR3 size: 14 residues. The ends were cut back, 3 bases at V and 4 bases at J, with 12 bases in the middle. Per the germline V gene, CDR1 is SGHRS and CDR2 is YFSETQ. CDR3 region: CASSSNMGPDTQYF. In DNA form, the CDR3 reads TGCGCCAGCAGCTCTAATATGGGCCCAGATACGCAGTATTTT.

V gene TRBV7-3 combines with J gene TRBJ2-1; 9 nucleotides align to TRBD2. The CDR3 has 16 amino acids. From germline, CDR1 is SGHTA and CDR2 FQGTGA. Trimming took 5 bases from V and 3 from J; bases not matched to a gene: 8. The CDR3 region has the DNA TGTGCCAGCAGCCCCCGTCGACTAGCGGTCTACAATGAGCAGTTCTTC. This encodes CASSPRRLAVYNEQFF.

This clone was seen just once. The CDR3 bases are TGTGCCACCGAAGGACAGGGTAACTCCTACGAGCAGTACTTC. Translation gives CATEGQGNSYEQYF. V and J are TRBV10-3 and TRBJ2-7; 8 bases align to TRBD1. The V gene end was trimmed by 10 bases and the J gene end by 0 bases; junction bases not matched to a gene: 8. CDR1 is ENHRY, CDR2 SYGVKD, per germline. This CDR3 has 14 residues.

The rearrangement links TRBV27 to TRBJ1-5; the D gene is possibly TRBD1 (5 bases). Trimming cost V 4 bases and J 7 bases, with 17 bases left between them. This CDR3 region has 15 residues. Germline lookup yields CDR1 MNHEY and CDR2 SMNVEV (reference sequence). The CDR3, as DNA: TGTGCCAGCAGTTGGTACAGGAGCAATCCCCAGCCCCAGCATTTT. It yields the protein CASSWYRSNPQPQHF.

The chain is built from TRBV6-1 and TRBJ1-1; the D gene is possibly TRBD1 (6 bases). With 4 bases removed from V and 0 bases from J, the gap between germline ends came to 12 bases. The CDR3 totals 15 residues. Per the germline V gene, CDR1 is MNHNS and CDR2 is SASEGT. Here the CDR3 DNA reads TGTGCCAGCAGTGCTCAGGACAGAATGAACACTGAAGCTTTCTTT. Translated, it gives CASSAQDRMNTEAFF.

The rearrangement joins TRBV7-7 to TRBJ2-3; TRBD2 might be the D (5 bases). The germline CDR1 and CDR2 sequences are SSHAT and FNYEAQ (reference sequence). The V end was cut by 1 base, the J end by 1 base, with 6 bases between. This CDR3 spans 14 amino acids. For the CDR3, the DNA is TGTGCCAGCAGCTTAGTCGGGGGCACAGATACGCAGTATTTT. Translated, it gives CASSLVGGTDTQYF.

The chain couples TRBV5-1 to TRBJ2-2, with TRBD2 matching over 13 bases. The CDR3 is 19 residues long. Losses at the gene ends were 0 bases for V and 5 bases for J; bases not matched to a gene: 10. Germline CDR1 SGHRS, CDR2 YFSETQ. The CDR3 is CASSLGLAGGSAGTGELFF. CDR3 sequence (DNA): TGCGCCAGCAGCTTGGGACTAGCGGGGGGCTCCGCGGGGACCGGGGAGCTGTTTTTT.

This sequence joins TRBV7-2 and TRBJ1-6; TRBD1 is a possible D gene (5 bases). The length of the CDR3 is 15 residues. Germline values: CDR1 SGHTA, CDR2 FQGNSA. Trimming left V 5 bases short and J 7 bases short, with 15 bases between. The CDR3 DNA reads TGTGCCAGCAGCCGATCCAGGGATATGAATTCACCCCTCCACTTT. Translated, it gives CASSRSRDMNSPLHF.

The V call is TRBV6-5, the J call TRBJ1-1; a weak D match, TRBD1 (6 bases). CDR3 size: 15 residues. The V end was cut by 5 bases, the J end by 5 bases, with 18 bases between. Germline-derived CDR1 and CDR2 are MNHEY and SVGAGI. CDR3 sequence (DNA): TGTGCCAGCAGTCCCCCGGGACATTTTGGAACTGAAGCTTTCTTT. It is translated as CASSPPGHFGTEAFF.

The genes are TRBV28 and TRBJ2-5; D may be TRBD1 (6 bases). This CDR3 comprises 15 residues. Trimming took off 4 bases at V and 2 bases at J, with 14 bases between the two ends. Germline V gene lookup returns CDR1 MDHEN and CDR2 SYDVKM. The CDR3 protein is CASSWAARGQETQYF. The CDR3 DNA sequence: TGTGCCAGCAGTTGGGCGGCAAGGGGGCAAGAGACCCAGTACTTC.

The chain uses TRBV7-2 and TRBJ1-5; 7 bases line up with TRBD1. V shed 7 bases and J 5 bases; nucleotides not matched to a gene: 8. Looked up from germline, CDR1 is SGHTA and CDR2 is FQGNSA. The CDR3 is 14 residues long. CDR3 in DNA: TGTGCCAGCACCTCGACAGGGATTGATCAGCCCCAGCATTTT. This encodes CASTSTGIDQPQHF.

The rearrangement joins TRBV4-2 to TRBJ2-2; 7 bases align to TRBD1. V was clipped by 2 bases and J by 4 bases; unmatched bases: 7. The germline V gene encodes CDR1 LGHNA and CDR2 YNFKEQ. The CDR3 totals 16 residues. This CDR3 is CASSQNNRGATGELFF. The CDR3 DNA reads TGTGCCAGCAGCCAAAACAACAGGGGTGCCACCGGGGAGCTGTTTTTT.

V is TRBV5-4 and J is TRBJ2-1; possible D gene TRBD2, 7 bases. The germline CDR1 and CDR2 sequences are SGHNT and YYREEE (reference sequence). Between the trimmed V and J ends, which lost 3 bases and 3 bases, there was a span of 16 bases. The CDR3 length is 16 residues. CDR3 coding DNA: TGTGCCAGCAGCTCTAAGGGGGAGGGGAACTACAATGAGCAGTTCTTC. Translating gives CASSSKGEGNYNEQFF. The full variable domain, its missing parts supplied by reference TRBV5-4 and TRBJ2-1, is ETGVTQSPTHLIKTRGQQVTLRCSSQSGHNTVSWYQQALGQGPQFIFQYYREEENGRGNFPPRFSGLQFPNYSSELNVNALELDDSALYLCASSSKGEGNYNEQFFGPGTRLTVL.

The chain has TRBV10-3 and TRBJ2-7, with D tentatively TRBD2 (6 bases). Germline V gives CDR1 ENHRY, CDR2 SYGVKD. The ends were cut back, 3 bases at V and 2 bases at J, with 14 bases in the middle. The CDR3 extends over 15 amino acids. CDR3 region: CAISDLGGRTYEQYF. Here the CDR3 DNA reads TGTGCCATCAGTGATCTGGGGGGTAGAACCTACGAGCAGTACTTC.

The rearrangement uses TRBV5-1 and TRBJ2-7; 14 nucleotides align to TRBD2. The CDR3 extends over 15 amino acids. CDR1 is SGHRS and CDR2 is YFSETQ in the germline V gene. Germline trimming cut 4 bases from V and 6 bases from J; bases unmatched to any gene: 6. CDR3 sequence (DNA): TGCGCCAGCAGCACCCGAGGGACTAGCGGGAGCGAGCAGTACTTC. Its translation is CASSTRGTSGSEQYF.

This clone was counted between two and nine times. The chain couples TRBV15 to TRBJ2-7; the D gene is possibly TRBD1 (6 bases). CDR3 length: 14 amino acids. The germline CDR1 and CDR2 sequences are LNHNV and YYDKDF (reference sequence). V lost 3 bases and J 1 base, leaving 10 bases between the germline ends. CDR3 bases: TGTGCCACCAGCAGCCACAGGGCATCCTACGAGCAGTACTTC. Translating it yields CATSSHRASYEQYF.

The rearrangement joins TRBV5-4 to TRBJ1-1; 7 bases fit TRBD1. Germline V gene data show CDR1 as SGHNT and CDR2 as YYREEE (reference sequence). V lost 4 bases and J lost 5; bases outside the gene matches: 11. There are 15 residues in the CDR3. CDR3 DNA: TGTGCCAGCAGCCTAGAAGCAGGGGGTCGTACTGAAGCTTTCTTT. Encoded protein: CASSLEAGGRTEAFF.

The rearrangement joins TRBV5-4 to TRBJ2-2; TRBD1 agrees at 11 bases. The CDR3 has 16 amino acids. Losses at the gene ends were 5 bases for V and 0 bases for J; bases not matched to a gene: 3. Germline lookup yields CDR1 SGHNT and CDR2 YYREEE (reference sequence). The DNA of the CDR3 is TGTGCCAGCAGGGCGGGACAGGGGGCGAACACCGGGGAGCTGTTTTTT. This sequence encodes CASRAGQGANTGELFF.

The rearrangement joins TRBV11-3 to TRBJ2-7; TRBD1 aligns across 7 bases. The germline V gene has CDR1 SGHNT and CDR2 YENEEA. This CDR3 is built from 13 residues. J was trimmed by 5 bases and V by 2 bases; bases with no gene match: 3. The DNA for the CDR3 is TGTGCCAGCAGCTTAAGGGACAGCCACGAGCAGTACTTC. This sequence encodes CASSLRDSHEQYF. The full variable domain, rest sourced from reference TRBV11-3 and TRBJ2-7, is EAGVVQSPRYKIIEKKQPVAFWCNPISGHNTLYWYLQNLGQGPELLIRYENEEAVDDSQLPKDRFSAERLKGVDSTLKIQPAELGDSAVYLCASSLRDSHEQYFGPGTRLTVT.

This clone showed up just a few times. This sequence joins TRBV7-2 and TRBJ2-3; TRBD2 agrees at 10 bases. Germline V lookup: CDR1 SGHTA, CDR2 FQGNSA. Unmatched junction bases numbered 11, after V lost 3 bases and J lost 8 bases. CDR3 length: 16 amino acids. In nucleotides, the CDR3 is TGTGCCAGCAGCTTCTCACTAGCGGGGTGGACCGGTACGCAGTATTTT. Translated: CASSFSLAGWTGTQYF.

This chain joins TRBV28 and TRBJ1-2, with D perhaps TRBD1 (5 bases). The CDR3 is 12 amino acids. V was clipped by 6 bases and J by 5 bases, with 10 bases between them. The germline gives CDR1 MDHEN, CDR2 SYDVKM. The chain's CDR3 is CASRAGGYGYTF. In DNA, the CDR3 is TGTGCCAGCAGGGCCGGGGGATATGGCTACACCTTC.

This rearrangement joins TRBV7-2 to TRBJ2-7; 9 positions agree with TRBD2. The CDR3 has 17 amino acids. Germline V gene lookup returns CDR1 SGHTA and CDR2 FQGNSA. J was trimmed by 6 bases and V by 7 bases; bases with no gene match: 19. This chain's CDR3 is CASNPGWLGGGAGEQYF. CDR3 DNA: TGTGCCAGCAACCCCGGGTGGCTGGGCGGGGGGGCTGGCGAGCAGTACTTC.

V gene TRBV28 combines with J gene TRBJ2-3; 11 bases line up with TRBD2. The germline gives CDR1 MDHEN, CDR2 SYDVKM. J lost 6 bases, V lost 6 bases, and 17 bases had no gene match. The CDR3 covers 18 residues. Here the CDR3 DNA reads TGTGCCAGCAGCCGGGGCCTCCTACTAGCGGGGGTCCAGGATACGCAGTATTTT. This sequence encodes CASSRGLLLAGVQDTQYF.

The rearrangement uses TRBV29-1 and TRBJ1-2, with D possibly being TRBD1 (5 bases). Germline CDR1 reads SQVTM; CDR2 reads ANQGSEA. This CDR3 spans 11 amino acids. V dropped 6 bases and J dropped 6 bases, with 11 bases sitting between them. The CDR3 sequence is CSVPGWDGYTF. The CDR3 DNA follows: TGCAGCGTACCAGGGTGGGATGGCTACACCTTC.

The count of this clone is one. The chain joins TRBV13 to TRBJ2-3; unclear D gene. The length of the CDR3 is 13 residues. Trimming stripped 1 base from V and 7 bases from J, with 9 bases between. Germline V gene sequence: CDR1 PRHDT, CDR2 FYEKMQ (reference sequence). The CDR3 region is CASSLETTNTQYF. DNA for the CDR3: TGTGCCAGCAGCTTAGAAACAACCAATACGCAGTATTTT.